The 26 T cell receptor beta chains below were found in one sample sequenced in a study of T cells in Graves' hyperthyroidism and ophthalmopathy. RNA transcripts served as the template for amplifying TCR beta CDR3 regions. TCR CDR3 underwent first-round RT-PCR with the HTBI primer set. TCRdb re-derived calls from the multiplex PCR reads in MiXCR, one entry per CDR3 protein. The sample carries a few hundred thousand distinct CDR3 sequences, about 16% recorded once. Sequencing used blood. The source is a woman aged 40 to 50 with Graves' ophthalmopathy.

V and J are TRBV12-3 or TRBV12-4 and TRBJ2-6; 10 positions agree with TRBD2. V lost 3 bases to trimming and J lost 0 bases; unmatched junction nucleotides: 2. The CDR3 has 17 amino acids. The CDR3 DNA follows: TGTGCCAGCAGTTTGGGACTAGCGCACTCTGGGGCCAACGTCCTGACTTTC. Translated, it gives CASSLGLAHSGANVLTF.

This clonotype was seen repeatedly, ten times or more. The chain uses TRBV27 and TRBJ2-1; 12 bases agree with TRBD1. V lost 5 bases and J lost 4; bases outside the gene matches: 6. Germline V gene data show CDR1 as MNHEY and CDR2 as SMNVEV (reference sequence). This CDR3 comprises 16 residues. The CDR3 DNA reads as TGTGCCAGCAGTGCTACGGGACAGGGGGCGTACAATGAGCAGTTCTTC. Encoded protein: CASSATGQGAYNEQFF.

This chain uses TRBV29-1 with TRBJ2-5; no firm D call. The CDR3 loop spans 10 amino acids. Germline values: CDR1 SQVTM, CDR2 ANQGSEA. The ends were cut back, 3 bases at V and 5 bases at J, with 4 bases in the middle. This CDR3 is CSVDWETQYF. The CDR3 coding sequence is TGCAGCGTTGATTGGGAGACCCAGTACTTC.

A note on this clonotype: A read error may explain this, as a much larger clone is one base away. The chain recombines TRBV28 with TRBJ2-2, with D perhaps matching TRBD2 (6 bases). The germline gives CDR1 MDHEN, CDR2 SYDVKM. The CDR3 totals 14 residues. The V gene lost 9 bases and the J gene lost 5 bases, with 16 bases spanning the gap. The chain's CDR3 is CASCRGRDTGELFF. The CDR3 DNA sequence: TGTGCCAGTTGTAGAGGGCGGGATACCGGGGAGCTGTTTTTT.

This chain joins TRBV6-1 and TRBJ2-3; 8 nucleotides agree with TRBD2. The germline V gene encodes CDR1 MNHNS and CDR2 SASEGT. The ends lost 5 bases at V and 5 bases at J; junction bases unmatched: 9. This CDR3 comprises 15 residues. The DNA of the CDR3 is TGTGCCAGCAGTATTCGGGGGGGCGAAGGAGATACGCAGTATTTT. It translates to CASSIRGGEGDTQYF.

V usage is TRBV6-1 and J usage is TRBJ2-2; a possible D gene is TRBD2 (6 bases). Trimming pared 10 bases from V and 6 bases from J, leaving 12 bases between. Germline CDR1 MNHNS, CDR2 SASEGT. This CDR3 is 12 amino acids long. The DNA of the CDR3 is TGTGCCACGGGGAGGTCGGCCGGGGAGCTGTTTTTT. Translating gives CATGRSAGELFF.

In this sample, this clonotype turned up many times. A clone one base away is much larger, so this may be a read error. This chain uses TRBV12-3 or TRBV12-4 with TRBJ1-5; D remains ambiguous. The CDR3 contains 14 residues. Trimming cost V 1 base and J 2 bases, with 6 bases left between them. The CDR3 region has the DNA TGTGCCAGCAGTTTAGGGGAGGGCAATCAGCCCCAGCATTTT. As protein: CASSLGEGNQPQHF.

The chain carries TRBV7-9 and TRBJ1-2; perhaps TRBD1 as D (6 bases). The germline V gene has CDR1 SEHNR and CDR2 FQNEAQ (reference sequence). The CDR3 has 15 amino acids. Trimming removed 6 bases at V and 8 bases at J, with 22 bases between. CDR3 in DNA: TGTGCCAGCAGTTCCACGGGACATACGTCCCGAGGCTACACCTTC. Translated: CASSSTGHTSRGYTF.

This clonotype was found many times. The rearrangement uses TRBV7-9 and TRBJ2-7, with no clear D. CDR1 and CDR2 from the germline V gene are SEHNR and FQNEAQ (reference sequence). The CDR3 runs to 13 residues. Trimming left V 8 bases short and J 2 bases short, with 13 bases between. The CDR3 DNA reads TGTGCCAGCGCAGACCGAAGGACCTACGAGCAGTACTTC. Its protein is CASADRRTYEQYF.

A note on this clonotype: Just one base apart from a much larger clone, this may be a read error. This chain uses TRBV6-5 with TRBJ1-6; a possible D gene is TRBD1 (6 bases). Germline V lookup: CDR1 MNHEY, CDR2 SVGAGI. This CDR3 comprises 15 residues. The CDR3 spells CASSYRTDLNSPPHF. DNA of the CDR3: TGTGCCAGCAGTTACCGGACAGACCTTAATTCACCCCCCCACTTT.

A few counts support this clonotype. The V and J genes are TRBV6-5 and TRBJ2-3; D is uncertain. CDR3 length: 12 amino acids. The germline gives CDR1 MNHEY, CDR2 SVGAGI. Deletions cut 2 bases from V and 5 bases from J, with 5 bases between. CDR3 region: CASSYPKDTQYF. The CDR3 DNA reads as TGTGCCAGCAGTTACCCCAAAGATACGCAGTATTTT.

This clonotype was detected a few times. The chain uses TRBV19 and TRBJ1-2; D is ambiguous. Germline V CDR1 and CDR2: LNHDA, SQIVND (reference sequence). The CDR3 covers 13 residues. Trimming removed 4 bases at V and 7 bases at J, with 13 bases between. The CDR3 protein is CASSSHGVAGYTF. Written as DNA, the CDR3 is TGTGCCAGTAGTAGCCACGGGGTTGCTGGCTACACCTTC.

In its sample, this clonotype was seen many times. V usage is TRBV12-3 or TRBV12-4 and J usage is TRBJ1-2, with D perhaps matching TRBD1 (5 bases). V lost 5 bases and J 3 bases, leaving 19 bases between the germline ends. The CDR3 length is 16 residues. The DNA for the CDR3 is TGTGCCAGCAGTGTCTGGGACTCAACTAAGGACTATGGCTACACCTTC. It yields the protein CASSVWDSTKDYGYTF.

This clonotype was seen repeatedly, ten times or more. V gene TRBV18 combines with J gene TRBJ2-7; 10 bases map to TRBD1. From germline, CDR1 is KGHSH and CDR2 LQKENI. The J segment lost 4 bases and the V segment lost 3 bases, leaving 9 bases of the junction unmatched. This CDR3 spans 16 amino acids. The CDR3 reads CASSPLPPGQGYEQYF. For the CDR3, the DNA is TGTGCCAGCTCACCGTTACCTCCGGGACAGGGGTACGAGCAGTACTTC.

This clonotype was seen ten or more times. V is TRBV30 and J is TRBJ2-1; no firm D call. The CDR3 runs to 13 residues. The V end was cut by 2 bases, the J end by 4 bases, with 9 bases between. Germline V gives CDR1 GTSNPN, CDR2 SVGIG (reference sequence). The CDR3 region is CAWSRWRYNEQFF. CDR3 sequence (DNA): TGTGCCTGGAGTCGGTGGAGATACAATGAGCAGTTCTTC.

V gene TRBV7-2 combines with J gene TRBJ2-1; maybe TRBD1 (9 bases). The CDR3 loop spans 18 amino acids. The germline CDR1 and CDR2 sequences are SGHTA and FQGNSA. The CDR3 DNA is TGTGTCAGTAGCTTAGATGGGGACAGGGCGGGAGGCTACAATGAGCAGTTCTTC. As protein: CVSSLDGDRAGGYNEQFF.

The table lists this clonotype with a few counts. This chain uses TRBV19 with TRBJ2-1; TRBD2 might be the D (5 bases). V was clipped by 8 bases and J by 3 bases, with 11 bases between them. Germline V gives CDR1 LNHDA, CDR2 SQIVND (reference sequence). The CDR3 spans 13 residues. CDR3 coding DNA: TGTGCCAGTCGGAGGCAAGACTACAATGAGCAGTTCTTC. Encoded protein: CASRRQDYNEQFF.

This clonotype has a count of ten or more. The CDR3 region is CSAGGGETEAFF. In nucleotides, the CDR3 is TGCAGTGCCGGGGGAGGGGAGACTGAAGCTTTCTTT. The gene calls are TRBV20-1 and TRBJ1-1; D perhaps matches TRBD1 (5 bases). The CDR3 sequence is 12 residues long. Germline V lookup: CDR1 DFQATT, CDR2 SNEGSKA (reference sequence). V was shortened by 6 bases and J by 5 bases, with 13 bases between the two germline ends.

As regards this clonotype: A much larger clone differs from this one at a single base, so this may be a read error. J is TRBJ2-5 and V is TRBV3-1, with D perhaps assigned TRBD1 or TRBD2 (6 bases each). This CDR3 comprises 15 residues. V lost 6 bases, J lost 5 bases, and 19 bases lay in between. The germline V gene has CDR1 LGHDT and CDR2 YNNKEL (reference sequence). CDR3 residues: CASRQGGGGGETQYF. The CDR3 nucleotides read TGTGCCAGCAGACAGGGAGGAGGCGGCGGGGAGACCCAGTACTTC.

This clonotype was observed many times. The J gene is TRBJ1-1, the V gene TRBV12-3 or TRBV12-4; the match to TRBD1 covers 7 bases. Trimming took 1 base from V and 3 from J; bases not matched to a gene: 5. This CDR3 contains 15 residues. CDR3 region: CASSLEPRGHTEAFF. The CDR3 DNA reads TGTGCCAGCAGTTTAGAGCCGAGGGGGCACACTGAAGCTTTCTTT.

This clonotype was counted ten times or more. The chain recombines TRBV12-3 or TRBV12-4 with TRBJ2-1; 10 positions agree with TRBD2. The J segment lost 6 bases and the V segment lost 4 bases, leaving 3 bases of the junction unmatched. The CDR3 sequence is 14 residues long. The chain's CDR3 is CASSSAGGPNEQFF. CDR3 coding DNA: TGTGCCAGCAGTTCAGCGGGGGGGCCCAATGAGCAGTTCTTC.

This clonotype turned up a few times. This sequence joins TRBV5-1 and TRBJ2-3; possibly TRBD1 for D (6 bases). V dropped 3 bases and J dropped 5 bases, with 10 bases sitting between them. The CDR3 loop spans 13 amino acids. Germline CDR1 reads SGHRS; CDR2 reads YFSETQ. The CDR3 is CASSWDTRDTQYF. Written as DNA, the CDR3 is TGCGCCAGCAGCTGGGACACCCGAGATACGCAGTATTTT.

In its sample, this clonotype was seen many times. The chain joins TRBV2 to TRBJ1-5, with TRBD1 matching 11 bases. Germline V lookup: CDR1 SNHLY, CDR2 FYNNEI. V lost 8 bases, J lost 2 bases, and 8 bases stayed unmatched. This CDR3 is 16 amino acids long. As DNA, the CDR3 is TGTGCCAGCGGGGGACAGGGGGGATATGGCAATCAGCCCCAGCATTTT. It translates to CASGGQGGYGNQPQHF.

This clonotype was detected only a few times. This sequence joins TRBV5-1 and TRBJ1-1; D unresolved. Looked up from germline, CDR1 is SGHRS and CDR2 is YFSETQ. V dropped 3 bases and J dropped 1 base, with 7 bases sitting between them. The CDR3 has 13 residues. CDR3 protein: CASSWAGNTEAFF. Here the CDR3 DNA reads TGCGCCAGCAGCTGGGCTGGGAACACTGAAGCTTTCTTT.

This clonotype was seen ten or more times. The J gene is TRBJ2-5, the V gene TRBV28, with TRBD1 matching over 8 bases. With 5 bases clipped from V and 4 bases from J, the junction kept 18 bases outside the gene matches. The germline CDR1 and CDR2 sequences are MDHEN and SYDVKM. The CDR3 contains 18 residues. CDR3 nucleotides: TGTGCCAGCAGTCCCCATGCCGGTAGTCAGGGGGCGGGAGAGACCCAGTACTTC. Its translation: CASSPHAGSQGAGETQYF.

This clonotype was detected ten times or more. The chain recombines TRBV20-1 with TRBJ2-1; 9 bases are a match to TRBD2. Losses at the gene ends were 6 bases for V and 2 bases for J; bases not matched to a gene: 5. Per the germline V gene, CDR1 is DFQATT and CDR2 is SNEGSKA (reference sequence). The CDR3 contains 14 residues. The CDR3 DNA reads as TGCAGTGCAAGGGGCGGGAGGGCCTACAATGAGCAGTTCTTC. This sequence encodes CSARGGRAYNEQFF.